The 3 T cell receptor beta chains below all came from one sample that was sequenced in a study of blood T cells in healthy people across ages. A second PCR of roughly 7 to 11 cycles used a sample-barcoded 5' primer and a J-beta primer mix. MiXCR, run by TCRdb on the 5' RACE reads, gives a single entry per CDR3 protein. The table lists some 1.6 million distinct CDR3 sequences, 30% to 35% of them singletons. Sequencing input: blood. Receptor source: a woman younger than 45 in good health.

DNA for the CDR3: TGTGCCAGCAGCCCCGCGATGGCGGGGAGGCAAGAGACCCAGTACTTC. Protein sequence: CASSPAMAGRQETQYF. The chain employs TRBV9 and TRBJ2-5; D may be TRBD2 (6 bases). The CDR3 is 16 amino acids. Germline loops: CDR1 SGDLS, CDR2 YYNGEE. Trimming stripped 4 bases from V and 2 bases from J, with 18 bases between.

This clonotype has only a few counts. This chain connects TRBV29-1 to TRBJ2-1; TRBD2 matches 14 bases. V shed 7 bases and J 0 bases; nucleotides not matched to a gene: 5. The CDR3 covers 16 residues. Looked up from germline, CDR1 is SQVTM and CDR2 is ANQGSEA. CDR3 DNA: TGCAGCGCTTCGGGACTAGCGGGGGTCTCCTACAATGAGCAGTTCTTC. Translated: CSASGLAGVSYNEQFF.

The genes are TRBV3-1 and TRBJ1-3; D is undetermined. V lost 3 bases and J 0 bases, leaving 6 bases between the germline ends. The CDR3 spans 14 residues. Germline V gives CDR1 LGHDT, CDR2 YNNKEL (reference sequence). CDR3 bases: TGTGCCAGCAGCCATGACACCTCTGGAAACACCATATATTTT. Its protein product is CASSHDTSGNTIYF.